A selection of T cell receptor beta chains follows, all from one sample in a study of brain T cells in children with intractable seizures. Here immunoSEQ multiplex PCR was the method, and the copy in TCRdb shows in-frame clones only, minus some. There are over 20,000 clones in the sample; roughly 94% occur only once, and 6.4% lies in the top ten. The input for sequencing was peripheral blood, taken at surgery. Every receptor here comes from a boy between 10 and 17 years old with focal cortical dysplasia and intractable seizures. Each CDR3 is given with its conserved first and last residue. A D gene is named only where the DNA matches it firmly. Size is omitted from some rows. Given values are once, few, many or a class for expanded clones.

- | TRBJ2-3 | - | TRBV19 | TGTGCCAGTAGCCAGGGGACAGATACGCAGTATTTT | CASSQGTDTQYF
TRBD1 | TRBJ1-2 | - | TRBV19 | TGTGCCAGTAGTATAAAACAGGGGGCGAGAGGCTACACCTTC | CASSIKQGARGYTF
TRBD1 | TRBJ1-5 | - | TRBV6-6 | TGTGCCAGCAGTCCCCCGCCGGGACAGGGGGCCGATAGCAATCAGCCCCAGCATTTT | CASSPPPGQGADSNQPQHF
- | TRBJ2-5 | - | TRBV9 | TGTGCCAGCAGCGTAGGGACTGAAAGTAGGGAGACCCAGTACTTC | CASSVGTESRETQYF
TRBD2 | TRBJ2-3 | - | TRBV7-2 | TGTGCCAGCAGCATCCGAGGCGGGAGTCTTCCAGATACGCAGTATTTT | CASSIRGGSLPDTQYF
- | TRBJ1-3 | - | TRBV29-1 | TGCAGCGCCTTTCAGGGGTTATCAAACACCATATATTTT | CSAFQGLSNTIYF
TRBD1 | TRBJ2-5 | - | TRBV6-5 | TGTGCCAGCAGTTATCAGAGACAGGGTCAGACCCAGTACTTC | CASSYQRQGQTQYF
- | TRBJ1-1 | - | TRBV6-5 | TGTGCCAGCAGTTACGTCGCGCGTTCCACTGAAGCTTTCTTT | CASSYVARSTEAFF
- | TRBJ2-1 | - | TRBV11-2 | TGTGCCAGCAGCTCCTCCCCCTCAGCGGGCTCCTACAATGAGCAGTTCTTC | CASSSSPSAGSYNEQFF
- | TRBJ2-5 | - | TRBV12-3/TRBV12-4 | TGTGCCAGCACGGGGTGGGAGCAAGAGACCCAGTACTTC | CASTGWEQETQYF
TRBD1 | TRBJ1-1 | - | TRBV24-1 | TGTGCCACCAGTGAGGGACAGGGAGGCACTGAAGCTTTCTTT | CATSEGQGGTEAFF
- | TRBJ2-3 | - | TRBV14 | TGTGCCAGCAGCCAAGATATGGGCAGACCAGATACGCAGTATTTT | CASSQDMGRPDTQYF
TRBD1 | TRBJ2-1 | - | TRBV24-1 | TGTGCCACCAGTGATGTGGACAGGGGGCAAAATGAGCAGTTCTTC | CATSDVDRGQNEQFF
TRBD1 | TRBJ2-5 | - | TRBV10-3 | TGTGCCATCAGCAGGGACAGACAAGAGACCCAGTACTTC | CAISRDRQETQYF
- | TRBJ2-3 | - | TRBV10-1 | TGCGCCAGCAGTGAGGCTGGACACGATACGCAGTATTTT | CASSEAGHDTQYF
TRBD2 | TRBJ2-1 | - | TRBV27 | TGTGCCAGCAGTCCCGGGACTAGCGGTTACAATGAGCAGTTCTTC | CASSPGTSGYNEQFF
- | TRBJ2-2 | - | TRBV20-1 | TGCAGTGCTCAGAACACCGGGGAGCTGTTTTTT | CSAQNTGELFF
- | TRBJ1-1 | - | TRBV19 | TGTGCCAGTAGTACCCAGGGCGGCACTGAAGCTTTCTTT | CASSTQGGTEAFF
TRBD1 | TRBJ2-3 | - | TRBV11-2 | TGTGCCAGCAGCCGACTCGGACAGGGTGGCACAGATACGCAGTATTTT | CASSRLGQGGTDTQYF
TRBD1 | TRBJ2-5 | once | TRBV6-4 | TGTGCCAGCAGTGAGGGGACAGGGGGCGCAGAGACCCAGTACTTC | CASSEGTGGAETQYF
TRBD1 | TRBJ2-5 | once | TRBV2 | TGTGCCAGCGGACGGACAGGGAAGGGAGAGACCCAGTACTTC | CASGRTGKGETQYF
- | TRBJ2-3 | - | TRBV6-5 | TGTGCCAGCAGTCTTGACAGACCTAGCACAGATACGCAGTATTTT | CASSLDRPSTDTQYF
- | TRBJ2-1 | few | TRBV4-1 | TGCGCCAGCAGCCACTCCCCCGCTAACAATGAGCAGTTCTTC | CASSHSPANNEQFF
- | TRBJ1-4 | - | TRBV9 | TGTGCCAGCAGCAAGAAGGGACAAAGGGATGAAAAACTGTTTTTT | CASSKKGQRDEKLFF
- | TRBJ1-5 | - | TRBV7-9 | TGTGCCAGCAGCTTGACGGGGGCTTTAGAGCCCCAGCATTTT | CASSLTGALEPQHF
- | TRBJ2-3 | - | TRBV7-2 | TGTGCCAGCAGCCCGACCCTCCACCGGCCCCATGGCACAGATACGCAGTATTTT | CASSPTLHRPHGTDTQYF
TRBD1 | TRBJ1-2 | - | TRBV2 | TGTGCCAGCTCTCCCGGGACAGGGGATGGCTACACCTTC | CASSPGTGDGYTF
- | TRBJ1-5 | once | TRBV5-8 | TGTGCCAGCAGCTTGGAAGGGAGACGGGCTCAGCCCCAGCATTTT | CASSLEGRRAQPQHF
- | TRBJ2-2 | - | TRBV10-3 | TGTGCCATCAGTGAGGTTTCCGGGGAGCTGTTTTTT | CAISEVSGELFF
- | TRBJ2-3 | - | TRBV5-6 | TGTGCCAGCAGCTTGCCCGGGACTCGCCCCACAGATACGCAGTATTTT | CASSLPGTRPTDTQYF
TRBD1 | TRBJ2-4 | - | TRBV5-6 | TGTGCCAGCAGCTCACTAACAGGGGGAAACATTCAGTACTTC | CASSSLTGGNIQYF
- | TRBJ2-1 | - | TRBV6-4 | TGTGCCAGCAGTGACAGCTCCTACAATGAGCAGTTCTTC | CASSDSSYNEQFF
- | TRBJ2-7 | - | TRBV25-1 | TGTGCCAGCAGTGAACAGGGGAGAGCCTACGAGCAGTACTTC | CASSEQGRAYEQYF
- | TRBJ1-6 | - | TRBV4-1 | TGCGCCAGCAGCCTAACTCTTTCAGGGTGGAATTCACCCCTCCACTTT | CASSLTLSGWNSPLHF
TRBD1 | TRBJ2-2 | few | TRBV24-1 | TGTGCCACCAGTGACCCGAGACAGGGGGCACGAACCGGGGAGCTGTTTTTT | CATSDPRQGARTGELFF
- | TRBJ1-1 | - | TRBV28 | TGTGCCAGCAGCCCATTGTGGGGGGACGCTGAAGCTTTCTTT | CASSPLWGDAEAFF
- | TRBJ1-5 | - | TRBV5-5 | TGTGCCAGCAGCTTACTAACAGGTACAAATCAGCCCCAGCATTTT | CASSLLTGTNQPQHF
TRBD1 | TRBJ1-5 | - | TRBV7-9 | TGTGCCAGCAGCTTGGACAGGGGAGGTCAGCCCCAGCATTTT | CASSLDRGGQPQHF
- | TRBJ2-1 | - | TRBV28 | TGTGCCACTAGACCCTGGCCAGGGCTCTCCTACAATGAGCAGTTCTTC | CATRPWPGLSYNEQFF
TRBD1 | TRBJ1-2 | - | TRBV5-6 | TGTGCCAGCAGCCCCCCGACAGGGGTCTATGGCTACACCTTC | CASSPPTGVYGYTF
TRBD1 | TRBJ1-1 | - | TRBV19 | TGTGCCAGTTCAACACGAACAGGGGTTCCCACTGAAGCTTTCTTT | CASSTRTGVPTEAFF
TRBD2 | TRBJ2-1 | - | TRBV18 | TGTGCCAGCTCACCCGTTCTAGCGGGGGCCACCTACAATGAGCAGTTCTTC | CASSPVLAGATYNEQFF
- | TRBJ2-1 | - | TRBV4-1 | TGCGCCAGCAGACAAGCATCGAGCTCCTACAATGAGCAGTTCTTC | CASRQASSSYNEQFF
TRBD1 | TRBJ2-7 | - | TRBV7-9 | TGTGCCAGCAGCTTAGCAGCCGGGACAGCCTCCTACGAGCAGTACTTC | CASSLAAGTASYEQYF
- | TRBJ1-5 | - | TRBV4-1 | TGCGCCAGCAGCCAAGTAACCCCCCCGGGGCAGCCCCAGCATTTT | CASSQVTPPGQPQHF
TRBD1 | TRBJ1-1 | - | TRBV9 | TGTGCCAGCAGCGCTACGACAGGGATGGACACTGAAGCTTTCTTT | CASSATTGMDTEAFF
- | TRBJ2-1 | - | TRBV29-1 | TGCAGCGCCCCCGGGACCATCTCCTACAATGAGCAGTTCTTC | CSAPGTISYNEQFF
- | TRBJ1-5 | few | TRBV4-1 | TGCGCCAGCAGCGACATTGGGGGGGGCCATCAGCCCCAGCATTTT | CASSDIGGGHQPQHF
TRBD2 | TRBJ2-1 | - | TRBV3-1/TRBV3-2 | TGTGCCAGCAGCCAAACTAGCGGGCAGTTCTTC | CASSQTSGQFF
- | TRBJ2-5 | - | TRBV18 | TGTGCCAGCTCACCACCGTCCATAGCATGGGAGACCCAGTACTTC | CASSPPSIAWETQYF
- | TRBJ2-7 | - | TRBV28 | TGTGCCAGCAGTCTAGAAGGGGGGTGGCCCTACGAGCAGTACTTC | CASSLEGGWPYEQYF
TRBD1 | TRBJ1-5 | - | TRBV3-1/TRBV3-2 | TGTGCCAGCAGCCAGACAGGGGTCAATCAGCCCCAGCATTTT | CASSQTGVNQPQHF
TRBD2 | TRBJ2-1 | - | TRBV10-1 | TGCGCCAGCAGTGAGACTAGCGGGGGCCTTTACAATGAGCAGTTCTTC | CASSETSGGLYNEQFF
TRBD1 | TRBJ1-6 | - | TRBV9 | TGTGCCAGCAGCGACGGGACAGGGAATTCACCCCTCCACTTT | CASSDGTGNSPLHF